Reported below is one T cell receptor (beta chain). The target antigen is unknown. With V trimmed by 7 bases and J by 7 bases, 5 bases remained unmatched. CDR3 length: 14 amino acids. Germline V gene sequence: CDR1 LNHDA, CDR2 SQIVND (reference sequence). The data belong to a study of beta chain features in type 1 diabetes. Whole-study findings and limits: Among patients with Type 1 diabetes, TCRB CDR3s were moderately but significantly shorter in every one of the four CD4+ subsets.

Expressed TCRB transcripts got sequenced, as all isolated RNA was reverse transcribed. Assay used: immunoSEQ multiplex PCR; TCRdb lists only in-frame clones, some missing. The sample holds hundreds of thousands of clones, roughly 12% seen once. The source of this sequence is a man younger than 35 with type 1 diabetes. Sequencing was performed on naive CD4+ T cells from blood. The V gene is TRBV19, the J gene TRBJ1-6; TRBD1 aligns across 9 bases. The CDR3 sequence: CASTEGTGNSPLHF. CDR3 bases: TGTGCCAGTACCGAAGGGACAGGGAATTCACCCCTCCACTTT.